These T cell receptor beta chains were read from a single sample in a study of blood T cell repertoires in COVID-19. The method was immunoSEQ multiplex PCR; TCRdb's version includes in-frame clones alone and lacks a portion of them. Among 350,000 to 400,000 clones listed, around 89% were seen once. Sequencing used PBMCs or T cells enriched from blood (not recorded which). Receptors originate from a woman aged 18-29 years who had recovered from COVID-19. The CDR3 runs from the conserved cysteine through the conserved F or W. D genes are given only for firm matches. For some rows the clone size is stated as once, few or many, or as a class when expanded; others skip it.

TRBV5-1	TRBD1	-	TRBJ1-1	CASFDRGRTEAFF	TGCGCCAGCTTTGACAGGGGGCGAACTGAAGCTTTCTTT
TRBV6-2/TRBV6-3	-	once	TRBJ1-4	CASSFTGTTNEKLFF	TGTGCCAGCAGTTTTACAGGGACAACTAATGAAAAACTGTTTTTT
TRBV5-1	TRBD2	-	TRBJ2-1	CASSDGTSGPNEQFF	TGCGCCAGCAGCGATGGGACTAGCGGGCCCAATGAGCAGTTCTTC
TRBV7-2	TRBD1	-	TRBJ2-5	CASSLDQGVIETQYF	TGTGCCAGCAGCTTAGATCAGGGGGTCATAGAGACCCAGTACTTC
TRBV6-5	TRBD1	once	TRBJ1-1	CASRPDRGGDTEAFF	TGTGCCAGCAGACCCGACAGGGGAGGAGACACTGAAGCTTTCTTT
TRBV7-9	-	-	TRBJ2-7	CASSPLQGVSYEQYF	TGTGCCAGCAGCCCACTTCAGGGTGTGTCCTACGAGCAGTACTTC
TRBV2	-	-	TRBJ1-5	CASTVQGSNQPQHF	TGTGCCAGCACGGTCCAGGGTAGCAATCAGCCCCAGCATTTT
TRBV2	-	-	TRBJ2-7	CATSAPGGLGEQYF	TGTGCCACCTCCGCCCCCGGGGGGCTGGGCGAGCAGTACTTC
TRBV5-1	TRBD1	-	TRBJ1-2	CASSWGQENYGYTF	TGCGCCAGCAGCTGGGGACAGGAGAACTATGGCTACACCTTC
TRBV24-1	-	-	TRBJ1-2	CATSDLSGWGYTF	TGTGCCACCAGTGATTTGTCAGGGTGGGGCTACACCTTC
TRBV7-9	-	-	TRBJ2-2	CASSLPGFNTGELFF	TGTGCCAGCAGCTTACCAGGATTTAACACCGGGGAGCTGTTTTTT
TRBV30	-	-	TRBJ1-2	CAWSGRGGEGYTF	TGTGCCTGGAGTGGCCGGGGGGGGGAAGGCTACACCTTC
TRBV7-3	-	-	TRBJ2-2	CASSPGGTGELFF	TGTGCCAGCAGCCCCGGAGGTACCGGGGAGCTGTTTTTT
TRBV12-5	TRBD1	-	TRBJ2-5	CASGLDYSGTGWGQETQYF	TGTGCTAGTGGTTTGGACTACTCCGGGACAGGGTGGGGACAAGAGACCCAGTACTTC
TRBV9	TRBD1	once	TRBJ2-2	CASSERTGNTGELFF	TGTGCCAGCAGCGAAAGGACAGGGAACACCGGGGAGCTGTTTTTT
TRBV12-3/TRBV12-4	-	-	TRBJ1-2	CASSPSGVNGYTF	TGTGCCAGCAGCCCCTCAGGTGTAAATGGCTACACCTTC
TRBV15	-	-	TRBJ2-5	CATSRDIETQYF	TGTGCCACCAGCAGAGATATAGAGACCCAGTACTTC
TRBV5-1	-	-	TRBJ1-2	CASSLAVEGLYGYTF	TGCGCCAGCAGCTTGGCCGTGGAGGGACTCTATGGCTACACCTTC
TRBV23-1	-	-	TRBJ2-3	CASSQFDLRTDTQYF	TGCGCCAGCAGTCAATTTGACTTACGCACAGATACGCAGTATTTT
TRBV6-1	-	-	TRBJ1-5	CASSEAPGGNQPQHF	TGTGCCAGCAGTGAAGCGCCAGGGGGCAATCAGCCCCAGCATTTT
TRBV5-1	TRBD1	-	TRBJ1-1	CASSSDRGLMNTEAFF	TGCGCCAGCAGCTCCGACAGGGGGCTAATGAACACTGAAGCTTTCTTT
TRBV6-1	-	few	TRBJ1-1	CASSEVAGLNTEAFF	TGTGCCAGCAGTGAAGTGGCGGGCCTGAACACTGAAGCTTTCTTT
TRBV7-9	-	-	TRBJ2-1	CASSFVEEGFKGQFF	TGTGCCAGCAGCTTCGTGGAGGAGGGTTTTAAGGGGCAGTTCTTC
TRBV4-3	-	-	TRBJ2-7	CASSQETGGEQYF	TGCGCCAGCAGCCAAGAGACAGGTGGCGAGCAGTACTTC
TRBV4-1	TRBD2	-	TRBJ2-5	CASSQRPAGGGLETQYF	TGCGCCAGCAGCCAGCGCCCAGCGGGGGGTGGGTTAGAGACCCAGTACTTC
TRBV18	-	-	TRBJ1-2	CASSPFGGDKTNYGYTF	TGTGCCAGCTCACCCTTTGGGGGCGATAAGACTAACTATGGCTACACCTTC
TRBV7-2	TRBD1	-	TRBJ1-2	CASSPGQGYNYGYTF	TGTGCCAGCAGCCCCGGACAGGGATATAACTATGGCTACACCTTC
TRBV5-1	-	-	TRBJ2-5	CASSQDRRGTQYF	TGCGCCAGCAGCCAGGACAGAAGAGGAACCCAGTACTTC
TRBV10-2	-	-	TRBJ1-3	CASSEHRASGNTIYF	TGCGCCAGCAGTGAACACAGAGCTTCTGGAAACACCATATATTTT
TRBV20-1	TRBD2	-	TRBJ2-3	CSASAGGRADTQYF	TGCAGTGCTAGTGCGGGGGGGCGAGCAGATACGCAGTATTTT
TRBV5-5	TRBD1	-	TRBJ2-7	CASSAYRGRAGEQYF	TGTGCCAGCAGCGCCTACAGGGGGCGCGCCGGTGAGCAGTACTTC
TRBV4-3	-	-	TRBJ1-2	CASSQAGFNYGYTF	TGCGCCAGCAGCCAAGCCGGGTTTAACTATGGCTACACCTTC
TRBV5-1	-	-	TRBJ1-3	CASSLAQADSGNTIYF	TGCGCCAGCAGCTTGGCACAGGCGGACTCTGGAAACACCATATATTTT
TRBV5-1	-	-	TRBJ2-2	CASEQGGTGELFF	TGCGCCAGCGAACAGGGTGGGACCGGGGAGCTGTTTTTT
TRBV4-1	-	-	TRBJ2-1	CASSQEIHPSSYNEQFF	TGCGCCAGCAGCCAAGAAATACACCCTAGCTCCTACAATGAGCAGTTCTTC
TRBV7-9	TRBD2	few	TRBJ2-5	CASRKTSGGQETQYF	TGTGCCAGCAGGAAGACTAGCGGGGGCCAAGAGACCCAGTACTTC
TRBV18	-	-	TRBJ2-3	CASSPEPGRYTDTQYF	TGTGCCAGCTCCCCGGAGCCCGGCAGATACACAGATACGCAGTATTTT
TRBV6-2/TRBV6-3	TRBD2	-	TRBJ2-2	CASSLVAGATGELFF	TGTGCCAGCAGTTTGGTAGCGGGGGCCACCGGGGAGCTGTTTTTT
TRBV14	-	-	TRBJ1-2	CASSQYSETNYGYTF	TGTGCCAGCAGCCAATATTCTGAGACAAACTATGGCTACACCTTC
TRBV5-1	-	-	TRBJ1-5	CASSPGGDNQPQHF	TGCGCCAGCAGTCCGGGAGGAGACAATCAGCCCCAGCATTTT
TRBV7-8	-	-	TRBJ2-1	CASSSLLWSSYNEQFF	TGTGCCAGCAGCTCCCTCCTCTGGAGCTCCTACAATGAGCAGTTCTTC
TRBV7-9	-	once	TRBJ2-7	CASSLVASLEQYF	TGTGCCAGCAGCTTAGTGGCCTCCCTCGAGCAGTACTTC
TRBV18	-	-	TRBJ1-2	CASSPPSRTGKCTF	TGTGCCAGCTCACCACCTTCTCGGACGGGAAAGTGCACCTTC
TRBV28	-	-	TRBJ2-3	CASTLADTQYF	TGTGCCAGCACCCTCGCAGATACGCAGTATTTT
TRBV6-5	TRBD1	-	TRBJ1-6	CASSRTQGGNSPLHF	TGTGCCAGCAGCCGAACTCAGGGGGGTAATTCACCCCTCCACTTT
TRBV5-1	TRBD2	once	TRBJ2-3	CASSFGLAGGLGSGTDTQYF	TGCGCCAGCAGCTTCGGACTAGCGGGGGGCCTGGGATCAGGCACAGATACGCAGTATTTT
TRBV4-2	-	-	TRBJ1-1	CASSQGRENTEAFF	TGTGCCAGCAGCCAAGGGCGGGAGAACACTGAAGCTTTCTTT
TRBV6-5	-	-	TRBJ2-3	CASSHSGAFTDTQYF	TGTGCCAGCAGCCATTCAGGGGCTTTCACAGATACGCAGTATTTT
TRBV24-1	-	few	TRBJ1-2	CATSDSTGYYGYTF	TGTGCCACCAGTGATAGCACAGGGTACTATGGCTACACCTTC
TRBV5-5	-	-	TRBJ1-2	CASTLGDGYTF	TGTGCCAGCACCCTAGGGGATGGCTACACCTTC
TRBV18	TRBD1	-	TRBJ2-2	CASSPATGPGGELFF	TGTGCCAGCTCACCAGCGACAGGGCCAGGCGGGGAGCTGTTTTTT
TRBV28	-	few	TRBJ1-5	CASSRGGSGQPQHF	TGTGCCAGCAGCCGCGGAGGGTCCGGTCAGCCCCAGCATTTT
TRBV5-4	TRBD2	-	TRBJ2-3	CASSLSPGGADTQYF	TGTGCCAGCAGCTTGAGTCCGGGGGGAGCAGATACGCAGTATTTT
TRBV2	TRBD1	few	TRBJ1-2	CASRREGQGVSGYTF	TGTGCCAGCAGGCGGGAGGGACAGGGGGTGTCTGGCTACACCTTC
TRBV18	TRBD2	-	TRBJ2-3	CASSYYPGLARF	TGTGCCAGCTCCTACTACCCGGGACTAGCACGTTTT